This T cell receptor (beta chain) was recorded in a study of blood T cell repertoires in COVID-19. Study as a whole: The United States, Italy and Spain supplied acute and convalescent COVID-19 samples.

Methods used by the authors: Reference gene primer amplification gave nucleated cell count estimates. Sequencing was performed with immunoSEQ multiplex PCR; in TCRdb, only in-frame clones are kept and a portion is missing. Clone size and the V and J calls come from that table; the DNA yielded D and trimming. The data contain around 140,000 clones, around nine tenths of them singletons. Trimming took off 2 bases at V and 5 bases at J, with 9 bases between the two ends. There are 13 residues in the CDR3. Germline V gene lookup returns CDR1 MNHEY and CDR2 SMNVEV (reference sequence). A word on this clone: The same CDR3 arises from other DNA sequences in this sample as well.

The TCR originated in a woman aged 45-65 years with acute or convalescent COVID-19. Material for sequencing was peripheral blood. The rearrangement uses TRBV27 and TRBJ1-1; D remains unclear. CDR3 sequence reads: CASSLRRGTEAFF. The CDR3 bases are TGTGCCAGCAGTTTAAGGCGAGGTACTGAAGCTTTCTTT.